These 32 T cell receptor beta chains originate from one sample sequenced in a study of T cell repertoires and HLA-DP antigens. The antigens for these receptors are not known. The data were produced by immunoSEQ multiplex PCR, yet TCRdb's version contains in-frame clones alone and is incomplete. Of 65,000 to 95,000 clones in the sample, about four fifths are singletons; the top ten hold 1.5% to 2%. Sample: CD4+ T cells from PBMCs. These receptors originate from a man aged 60-69 years in good health and CMV-seronegative.

This chain links TRBV7-2 with TRBJ1-3, with 8 bases matching TRBD1. Germline trimming cut 4 bases from V and 2 bases from J; bases unmatched to any gene: 1. Looked up from germline, CDR1 is SGHTA and CDR2 is FQGNSA. The CDR3 totals 14 residues. The CDR3 protein is CASSSDRAGNTIYF. CDR3 in DNA: TGTGCCAGCAGCTCGGACAGGGCTGGAAACACCATATATTTT.

The J gene is TRBJ2-3, the V gene TRBV2; 13 bases are a match to TRBD2. V lost 5 bases and J lost 4; bases outside the gene matches: 3. Per the germline V gene, CDR1 is SNHLY and CDR2 is FYNNEI. CDR3 size: 15 residues. CDR3 nucleotides: TGTGCCAGCAGTAGACTAGCGGGGGGCGCAGATACGCAGTATTTT. Its protein is CASSRLAGGADTQYF.

The chain carries TRBV30 and TRBJ2-5; D unresolved. The V gene's germline CDR1 is GTSNPN and CDR2 SVGIG (reference sequence). CDR3 size: 13 residues. Trimming took 0 bases from V and 3 from J, leaving 8 bases between them. CDR3: CAWSVGSEETQYF. The DNA for the CDR3 is TGTGCCTGGAGTGTAGGGTCAGAAGAGACCCAGTACTTC.

V and J are TRBV11-2 and TRBJ1-1; TRBD1 agrees at 7 bases. After removal of 6 bases from V and 5 bases from J, the junction contained 15 bases not matched to a gene. In germline, CDR1 is SGHAT, CDR2 FQNNGV. The CDR3 runs to 16 residues. The CDR3 DNA reads as TGTGCCAGCAGTTCCGAACAGGGGCCTCGACGGACTGAAGCTTTCTTT. It encodes CASSSEQGPRRTEAFF.

By sample fraction, this clone is medium-sized. The chain joins TRBV7-8 to TRBJ2-3, with TRBD2 identical over 7 bases. Per germline, CDR1 SGHVS and CDR2 FQNEAQ. V shed 1 base, J shed 5 bases, and the junction held 6 bases outside the gene matches. The CDR3 consists of 15 residues. The CDR3 sequence: CASSLGLAVQDTQYF. CDR3 DNA: TGTGCCAGCAGCTTAGGTCTAGCGGTGCAAGATACGCAGTATTTT. Complete variable domain (other parts from reference TRBV7-8 and TRBJ2-3): GAGVSQSPRYKVAKRGQDVALRCDPISGHVSLFWYQQALGQGPEFLTYFQNEAQLDKSGLPSDRFFAERPEGSVSTLKIQRTQQEDSAVYLCASSLGLAVQDTQYFGPGTRLTVL.

The V gene is TRBV6-1, the J gene TRBJ2-3, with 10 bases identical to TRBD2. The V gene end was trimmed by 8 bases and the J gene end by 4 bases; junction bases not matched to a gene: 6. Germline assignment: CDR1 MNHNS and CDR2 SASEGT. CDR3 length: 14 residues. In DNA form, the CDR3 reads TGTGCCAGCCGGACTAGCGGCCGGGCAGATACGCAGTATTTT. Translation gives CASRTSGRADTQYF.

This clone showed up just a few times. The V gene is TRBV7-9, the J gene TRBJ1-6, with D possibly matching TRBD1 (5 bases). The CDR3 is 14 amino acids. Germline V gene lookup returns CDR1 SEHNR and CDR2 FQNEAQ (reference sequence). Trimming shortened V by 7 bases and J by 9 bases, and 16 bases separated the two germline ends. The CDR3 reads CASKPGTEGSPLHF. CDR3 in DNA: TGTGCCAGCAAGCCCGGGACGGAGGGTTCACCCCTCCACTTT.

The genes are TRBV9 and TRBJ2-1; 14 positions match TRBD2. The length of the CDR3 is 16 residues. V trimming: 2 bases; J trimming: 9 bases; junction bases outside the gene matches: 7. Per germline, CDR1 SGDLS and CDR2 YYNGEE. The CDR3 loop reads CASSVGTSGSVGEQFF. The CDR3 coding sequence is TGTGCCAGCAGCGTTGGGACTAGCGGGAGTGTCGGTGAGCAGTTCTTC.

V is TRBV19 and J is TRBJ2-1, with D unresolved. The length of the CDR3 is 15 residues. The V gene lost 4 bases and the J gene lost 3 bases, with 13 bases spanning the gap. Germline CDR1 reads LNHDA; CDR2 reads SQIVND (reference sequence). CDR3 sequence (DNA): TGTGCCAGTAGTACCGGTCTAGATCTCTACAATGAGCAGTTCTTC. Translated, it gives CASSTGLDLYNEQFF.

The CDR3 DNA follows: TGTGCCGCCCGGCGGGAGCCAGACACCGGGGAGCTGTTTTTT. This sequence encodes CAARREPDTGELFF. The J gene is TRBJ2-2, the V gene TRBV6-4; 7 positions match TRBD2. Per the germline V gene, CDR1 is MRHNA and CDR2 is SNTAGT. The CDR3 contains 14 residues. The ends lost 11 bases at V and 3 bases at J; junction bases unmatched: 9.

This chain uses TRBV7-2 with TRBJ1-2, with 10 bases aligning to TRBD1. Germline V gives CDR1 SGHTA, CDR2 FQGNSA. J gave up 5 bases and V 4 bases, and 10 bases lay outside the gene matches. This CDR3 has 16 residues. CDR3 nucleotide sequence: TGTGCCAGCAGCTGGCGAGGACAGGGGGAGGAATATGGCTACACCTTC. Its protein is CASSWRGQGEEYGYTF.

This clone was recorded a few times. This chain joins TRBV7-2 and TRBJ1-2, with 8 bases identical to TRBD1. Germline V gene sequence: CDR1 SGHTA, CDR2 FQGNSA. The J segment lost 12 bases and the V segment lost 6 bases, leaving 15 bases of the junction unmatched. The CDR3 covers 14 residues. The CDR3 loop is CASRKTSGGADHTF. The CDR3, as DNA: TGTGCCAGCAGAAAAACGTCAGGGGGCGCGGACCACACCTTC. Filled out from reference TRBV7-2 and TRBJ1-2, the complete variable domain reads GAGVSQSPSNKVTEKGKDVELRCDPISGHTALYWYRQSLGQGLEFLIYFQGNSAPDKSGLPSDRFSAERTGGSVSTLTIQRTQQEDSAVYLCASRKTSGGADHTFGSGTRLTVV.

The genes are TRBV5-1 and TRBJ1-1; TRBD1 matches 9 bases. CDR1 SGHRS and CDR2 YFSETQ come from the germline V gene. There are 15 residues in the CDR3. Losses at the gene ends were 0 bases for V and 5 bases for J; bases not matched to a gene: 5. The CDR3: CASSLGPDRGTEAFF. Here the CDR3 DNA reads TGCGCCAGCAGCTTGGGCCCTGACAGGGGGACTGAAGCTTTCTTT.

In its sample, this clone was seen a few times. This sequence joins TRBV29-1 and TRBJ1-2, with D maybe TRBD1 (6 bases). Germline CDR1 reads SQVTM; CDR2 reads ANQGSEA. The CDR3 has 14 amino acids. Trimming took 2 bases from V and 3 from J, leaving 13 bases between them. CDR3 amino acids: CSVESRGGDYGYTF. Here the CDR3 DNA reads TGCAGCGTTGAAAGTAGAGGGGGGGACTATGGCTACACCTTC. Combining the CDR3 with reference TRBV29-1 and TRBJ1-2 gives the whole variable domain SAVISQKPSRDICQRGTSLTIQCQVDSQVTMMFWYRQQPGQSLTLIATANQGSEATYESGFVIDKFPISRPNLTFSTLTVSNMSPEDSSIYLCSVESRGGDYGYTFGSGTRLTVV.

The sample holds many counts of this clone. The chain joins TRBV7-6 to TRBJ2-7, with 7 bases matching TRBD2. CDR1 SGHVS and CDR2 FNYEAQ come from the germline V gene. The CDR3 consists of 12 residues. Trimming at V came to 5 bases and at J to 9 bases, leaving 7 bases not matched to a gene. CDR3 sequence (DNA): TGTGCCAGCAGCCCGGCCGGGGGGAGGCAGTACTTC. Its protein is CASSPAGGRQYF.

This clone was recorded at least ten times. This chain joins TRBV5-1 and TRBJ2-2; 12 nucleotides match TRBD2. Germline-derived CDR1 and CDR2 are SGHRS and YFSETQ. There are 15 residues in the CDR3. Losses at the gene ends were 4 bases for V and 5 bases for J; bases not matched to a gene: 3. The CDR3 here is CASSTGTSGTGELFF. The CDR3 nucleotides read TGCGCCAGCAGCACCGGGACTAGCGGGACCGGGGAGCTGTTTTTT.

J is TRBJ1-2 and V is TRBV7-2, with D tentatively TRBD1 (5 bases). Trimming removed 2 bases from V and 0 bases from J, with 10 bases in between. The CDR3 length is 15 residues. The germline CDR1 and CDR2 sequences are SGHTA and FQGNSA. The CDR3 loop reads CASSLIRATNYGYTF. The CDR3 nucleotides are TGTGCCAGCAGCTTAATCAGGGCTACTAACTATGGCTACACCTTC.

The chain joins TRBV27 to TRBJ1-6; D remains ambiguous. The CDR3 spans 15 residues. Germline V gene sequence: CDR1 MNHEY, CDR2 SMNVEV (reference sequence). With 0 bases removed from V and 14 bases from J, the gap between germline ends came to 17 bases. CDR3: CASSLSSAAFWSLHF. CDR3 DNA: TGTGCCAGCAGTTTATCGTCGGCAGCTTTTTGGTCCCTCCACTTT.

The chain carries TRBV30 and TRBJ2-3; the D call may be TRBD1 or TRBD2 (6 bases each). The germline V gene has CDR1 GTSNPN and CDR2 SVGIG (reference sequence). CDR3 length equals 13 residues. Trimming cost V 4 bases and J 4 bases, with 12 bases left between them. CDR3 bases: TGTGCCTGGACTGGGGGGCTGGCAGATACGCAGTATTTT. It encodes CAWTGGLADTQYF.

The rearrangement joins TRBV19 to TRBJ2-5; TRBD2 agrees at 11 bases. Germline V CDR1 and CDR2: LNHDA, SQIVND (reference sequence). V trimming: 6 bases; J trimming: 2 bases; junction bases outside the gene matches: 5. This CDR3 is 15 amino acids long. CDR3 loop: CASRSVAGGQETQYF. The CDR3 DNA follows: TGTGCCAGTAGAAGTGTAGCGGGGGGGCAAGAGACCCAGTACTTC.

The rearrangement links TRBV7-8 to TRBJ2-7, with 8 bases aligning to TRBD1. Germline lookup yields CDR1 SGHVS and CDR2 FQNEAQ. The CDR3 length is 17 residues. Unmatched junction bases numbered 18, after V lost 5 bases and J lost 6 bases. The CDR3 nucleotides are TGTGCCAGCAGCGTTCGGACTCCCGGGACAGGAGCCCTCGAGCAGTACTTC. Its protein is CASSVRTPGTGALEQYF.

The rearrangement joins TRBV5-1 to TRBJ1-1, with D tentatively TRBD1 (6 bases). The germline V and J ends were trimmed by 0 bases and 2 bases, with 8 bases remaining between them. CDR1 SGHRS and CDR2 YFSETQ come from the germline V gene. The CDR3 has 14 residues. This CDR3 reads CASSLDGGNTEAFF. CDR3 nucleotides: TGCGCCAGCAGCTTGGACGGGGGCAACACTGAAGCTTTCTTT.

V is TRBV27 and J is TRBJ1-4; D is uncertain. Germline V gene data show CDR1 as MNHEY and CDR2 as SMNVEV (reference sequence). Trimming removed 6 bases at V and 3 bases at J, with 2 bases between. This CDR3 contains 11 residues. The CDR3 protein is CASRSNEKLFF. The CDR3 DNA reads TGTGCCAGCAGGTCTAATGAAAAACTGTTTTTT.

The CDR3 sequence is CASSPRQGDGYTF. The CDR3 DNA sequence: TGTGCCAGCAGCCCACGGCAGGGGGATGGCTACACCTTC. This chain connects TRBV11-2 to TRBJ1-2; 7 positions agree with TRBD1. Germline V CDR1 and CDR2: SGHAT, FQNNGV. The CDR3 loop spans 13 amino acids. Germline trimming cut 5 bases from V and 6 bases from J; bases unmatched to any gene: 6.

This chain links TRBV7-2 with TRBJ2-1; maybe TRBD2 (7 bases). Per the germline V gene, CDR1 is SGHTA and CDR2 is FQGNSA. V lost 4 bases, J lost 2 bases, and 12 bases lay in between. The CDR3 runs to 15 residues. Here the CDR3 DNA reads TGTGCCAGCAGCTGGAGGGGGGGAGCCTACAATGAGCAGTTCTTC. Translating it yields CASSWRGGAYNEQFF.

The chain joins TRBV5-1 to TRBJ1-2; D not resolved. This CDR3 contains 15 residues. From germline, CDR1 is SGHRS and CDR2 YFSETQ. V lost 3 bases and J lost 0, with 12 bases in between. The chain's CDR3 is CASSSGLSTNYGYTF. Here the CDR3 DNA reads TGCGCCAGCAGCTCCGGACTCTCTACTAACTATGGCTACACCTTC.

This clone was found a few times. V usage is TRBV20-1 and J usage is TRBJ1-1; no clear D. The V gene lost 1 base and the J gene lost 0 bases, with 0 bases spanning the gap. This CDR3 is 11 amino acids long. Germline CDR1 reads DFQATT; CDR2 reads SNEGSKA (reference sequence). The CDR3 nucleotides are TGCAGTGCTAGAGTGAACACTGAAGCTTTCTTT. It translates to CSARVNTEAFF.

CDR3 coding DNA: TGTGCCAGCAGCTTAGTTTTCCCGGGGAATTCACCCCTCCACTTT. The encoded protein is CASSLVFPGNSPLHF. The chain combines TRBV7-6 with TRBJ1-6; D is unresolved. The V and J ends lost 1 base and 7 bases respectively, with 11 bases between them. CDR3 size: 15 residues. Germline V gene lookup returns CDR1 SGHVS and CDR2 FNYEAQ.

This clone was picked up one time. The chain employs TRBV14 and TRBJ2-7; maybe TRBD1 (5 bases). This CDR3 has 15 residues. V was cut by 0 bases and J by 2 bases, with 11 bases left in between. Per the germline V gene, CDR1 is SGHDN and CDR2 is FVKESK. CDR3 sequence (DNA): TGTGCCAGCAGCCAAGAGTGGCCAGGGCCCTACGAGCAGTACTTC. It yields the protein CASSQEWPGPYEQYF.

The chain employs TRBV27 and TRBJ1-5; 7 positions agree with TRBD1. Trimming took 5 bases from V and 9 from J; bases not matched to a gene: 13. The CDR3 sequence is 15 residues long. Per germline, CDR1 MNHEY and CDR2 SMNVEV (reference sequence). The CDR3 protein is CASSPRQGVIWPQHF. The CDR3 DNA sequence: TGTGCCAGCAGTCCCAGGCAGGGGGTTATATGGCCCCAGCATTTT.

The chain recombines TRBV7-2 with TRBJ2-1; TRBD2 matches at 10 bases. The CDR3 spans 15 residues. With V trimmed by 1 base and J by 4 bases, 1 base remained unmatched. Germline assignment: CDR1 SGHTA and CDR2 FQGNSA. Here the CDR3 reads CASSLGAGGYNEQFF. As DNA, the CDR3 is TGTGCCAGCAGCTTAGGAGCGGGGGGGTACAATGAGCAGTTCTTC.

The rearrangement uses TRBV2 and TRBJ1-1; D not resolved. Trimming left V 3 bases short and J 7 bases short, with 9 bases between. The germline V gene has CDR1 SNHLY and CDR2 FYNNEI. The CDR3 loop spans 12 amino acids. The CDR3 loop reads CASSEWSGEAFF. CDR3 coding DNA: TGTGCCAGCAGTGAGTGGAGTGGTGAAGCTTTCTTT.